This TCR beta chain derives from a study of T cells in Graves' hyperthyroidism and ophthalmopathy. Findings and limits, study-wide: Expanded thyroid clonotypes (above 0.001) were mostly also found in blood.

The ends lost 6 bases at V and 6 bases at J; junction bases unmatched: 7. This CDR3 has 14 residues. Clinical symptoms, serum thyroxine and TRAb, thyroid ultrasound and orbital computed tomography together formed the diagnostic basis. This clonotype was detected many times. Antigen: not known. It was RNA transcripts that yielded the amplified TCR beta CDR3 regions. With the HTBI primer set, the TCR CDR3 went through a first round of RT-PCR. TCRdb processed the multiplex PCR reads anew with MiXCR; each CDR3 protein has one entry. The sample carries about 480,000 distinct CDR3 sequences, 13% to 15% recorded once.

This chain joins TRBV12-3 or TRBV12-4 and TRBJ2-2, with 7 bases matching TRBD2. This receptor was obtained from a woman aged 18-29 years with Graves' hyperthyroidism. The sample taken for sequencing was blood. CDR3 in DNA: TGTGCCAGCAGAGATTTGGCGGGAGCCGGGGAGCTGTTTTTT. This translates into CASRDLAGAGELFF.